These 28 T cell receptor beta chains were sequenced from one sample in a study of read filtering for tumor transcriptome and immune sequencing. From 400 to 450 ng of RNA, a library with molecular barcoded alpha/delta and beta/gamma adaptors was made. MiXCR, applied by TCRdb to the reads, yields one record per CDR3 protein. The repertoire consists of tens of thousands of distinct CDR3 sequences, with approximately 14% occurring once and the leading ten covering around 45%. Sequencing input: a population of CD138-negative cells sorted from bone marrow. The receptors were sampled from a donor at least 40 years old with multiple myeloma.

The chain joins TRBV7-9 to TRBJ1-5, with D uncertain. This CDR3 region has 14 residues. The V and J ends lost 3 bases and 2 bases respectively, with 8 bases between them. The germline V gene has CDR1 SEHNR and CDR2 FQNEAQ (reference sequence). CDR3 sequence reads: CASSLQAGNQPQHF. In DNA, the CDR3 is TGTGCCAGCAGCTTGCAGGCAGGCAATCAGCCCCAGCATTTT.

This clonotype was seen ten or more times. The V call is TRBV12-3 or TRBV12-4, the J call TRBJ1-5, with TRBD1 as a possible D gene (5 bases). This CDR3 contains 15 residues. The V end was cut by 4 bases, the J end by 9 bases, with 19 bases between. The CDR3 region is CASSSTGPSEVPQHF. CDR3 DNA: TGTGCCAGCAGTTCCACGGGGCCCTCCGAGGTGCCCCAGCATTTT.

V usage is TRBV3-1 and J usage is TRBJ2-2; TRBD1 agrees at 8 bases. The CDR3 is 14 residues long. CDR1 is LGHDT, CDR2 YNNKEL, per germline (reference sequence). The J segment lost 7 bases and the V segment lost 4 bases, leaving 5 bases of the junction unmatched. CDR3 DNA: TGTGCCAGCAGCCTCGGACAGGGATTCGGGGAGCTGTTTTTT. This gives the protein CASSLGQGFGELFF.

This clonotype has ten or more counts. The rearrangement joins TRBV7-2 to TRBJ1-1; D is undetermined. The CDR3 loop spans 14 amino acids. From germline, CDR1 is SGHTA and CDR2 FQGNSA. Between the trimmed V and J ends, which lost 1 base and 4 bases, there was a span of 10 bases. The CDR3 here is CASSLGHGFTEAFF. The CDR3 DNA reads TGTGCCAGCAGCTTAGGTCACGGATTCACTGAAGCTTTCTTT.

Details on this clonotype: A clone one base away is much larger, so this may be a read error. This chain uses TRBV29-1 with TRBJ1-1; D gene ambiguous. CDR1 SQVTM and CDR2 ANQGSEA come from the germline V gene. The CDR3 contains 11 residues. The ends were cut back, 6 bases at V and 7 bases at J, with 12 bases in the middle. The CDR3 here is CSVKKVLEAFF. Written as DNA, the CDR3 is TGCAGCGTAAAAAAGGTTCTTGAAGCTTTCTTT.

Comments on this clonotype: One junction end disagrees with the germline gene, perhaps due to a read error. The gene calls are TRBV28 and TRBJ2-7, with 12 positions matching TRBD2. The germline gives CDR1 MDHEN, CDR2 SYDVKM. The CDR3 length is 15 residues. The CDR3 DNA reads TGTGCCGGCAGACCTACTAGCGGGAGGACCCACGAGCAGTACTTC. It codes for CAGRPTSGRTHEQYF.

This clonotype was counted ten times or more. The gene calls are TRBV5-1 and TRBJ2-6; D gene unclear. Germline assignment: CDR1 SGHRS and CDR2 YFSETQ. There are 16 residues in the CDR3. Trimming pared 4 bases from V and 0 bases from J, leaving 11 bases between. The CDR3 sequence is CASSKDGFSGANVLTF. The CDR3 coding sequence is TGCGCCAGCAGCAAGGACGGGTTCTCTGGGGCCAACGTCCTGACTTTC.

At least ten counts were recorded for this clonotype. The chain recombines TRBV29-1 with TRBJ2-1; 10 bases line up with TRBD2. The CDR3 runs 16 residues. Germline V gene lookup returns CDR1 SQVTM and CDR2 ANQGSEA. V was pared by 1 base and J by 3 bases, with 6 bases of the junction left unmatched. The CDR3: CSVEGELAGHYNEQFF. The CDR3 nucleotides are TGCAGCGTTGAAGGAGAACTAGCGGGACACTACAATGAGCAGTTCTTC.

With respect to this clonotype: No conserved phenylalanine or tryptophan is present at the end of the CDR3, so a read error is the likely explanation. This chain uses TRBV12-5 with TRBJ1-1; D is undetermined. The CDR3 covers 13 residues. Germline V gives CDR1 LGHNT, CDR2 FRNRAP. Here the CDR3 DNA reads TGTGCTAGTGGTTGGAACGGGAACACTGATGCTTTCTCT. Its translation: CASGWNGNTDAFS.

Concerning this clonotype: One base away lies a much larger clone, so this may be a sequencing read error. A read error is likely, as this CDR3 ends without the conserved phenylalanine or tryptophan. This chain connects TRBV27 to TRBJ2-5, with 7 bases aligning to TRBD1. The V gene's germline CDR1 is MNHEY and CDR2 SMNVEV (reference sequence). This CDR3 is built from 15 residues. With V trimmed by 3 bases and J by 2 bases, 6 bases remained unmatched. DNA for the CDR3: TGTGCCAGCAGTTTTCGGACAGGACCTCAAGAGACCCAGTACCTC. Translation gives CASSFRTGPQETQYL.

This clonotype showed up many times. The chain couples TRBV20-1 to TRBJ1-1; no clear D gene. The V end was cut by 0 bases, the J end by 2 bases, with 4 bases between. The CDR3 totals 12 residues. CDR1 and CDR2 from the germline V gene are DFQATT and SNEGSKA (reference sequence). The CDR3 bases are TGCAGTGCTAGAGAGGCAAACACTGAAGCTTTCTTT. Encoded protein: CSAREANTEAFF.

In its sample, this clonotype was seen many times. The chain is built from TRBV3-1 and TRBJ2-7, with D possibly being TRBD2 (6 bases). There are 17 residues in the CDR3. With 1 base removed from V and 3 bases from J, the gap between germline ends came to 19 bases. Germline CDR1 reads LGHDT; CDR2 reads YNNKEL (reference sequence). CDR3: CASSQGTTPGNGYEQYF. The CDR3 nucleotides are TGTGCCAGCAGCCAAGGGACTACTCCAGGGAATGGCTACGAGCAGTACTTC.

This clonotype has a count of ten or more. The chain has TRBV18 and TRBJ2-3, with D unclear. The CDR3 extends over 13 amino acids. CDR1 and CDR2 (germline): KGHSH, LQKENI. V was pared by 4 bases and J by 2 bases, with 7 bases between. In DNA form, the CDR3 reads TGTGCCAGCTCACTTGGTCCCACAGATACGCAGTATTTT. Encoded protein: CASSLGPTDTQYF.

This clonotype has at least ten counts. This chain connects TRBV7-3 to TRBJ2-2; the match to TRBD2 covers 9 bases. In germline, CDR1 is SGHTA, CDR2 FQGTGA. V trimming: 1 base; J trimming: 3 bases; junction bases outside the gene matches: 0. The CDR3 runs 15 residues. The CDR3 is CASSLSGRDTGELFF. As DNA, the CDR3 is TGTGCCAGCAGCTTAAGCGGGAGGGACACCGGGGAGCTGTTTTTT.

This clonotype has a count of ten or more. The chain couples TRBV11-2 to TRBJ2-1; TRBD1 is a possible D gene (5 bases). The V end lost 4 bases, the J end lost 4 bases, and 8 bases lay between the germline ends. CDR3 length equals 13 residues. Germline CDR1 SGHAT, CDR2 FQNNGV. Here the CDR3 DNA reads TGTGCCAGCAGCTCGACAGATTACAATGAGCAGTTCTTC. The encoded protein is CASSSTDYNEQFF. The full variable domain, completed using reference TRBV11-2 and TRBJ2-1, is EAGVAQSPRYKIIEKRQSVAFWCNPISGHATLYWYQQILGQGPKLLIQFQNNGVVDDSQLPKDRFSAERLKGVDSTLKIQPAKLEDSAVYLCASSSTDYNEQFFGPGTRLTVL.

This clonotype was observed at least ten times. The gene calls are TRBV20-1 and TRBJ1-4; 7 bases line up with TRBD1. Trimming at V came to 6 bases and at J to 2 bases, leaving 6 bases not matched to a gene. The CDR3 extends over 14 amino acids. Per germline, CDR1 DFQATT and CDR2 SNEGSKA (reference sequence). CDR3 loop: CSAKRGQTNEKLFF. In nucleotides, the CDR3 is TGCAGTGCAAAAAGGGGGCAGACTAATGAAAAACTGTTTTTT.

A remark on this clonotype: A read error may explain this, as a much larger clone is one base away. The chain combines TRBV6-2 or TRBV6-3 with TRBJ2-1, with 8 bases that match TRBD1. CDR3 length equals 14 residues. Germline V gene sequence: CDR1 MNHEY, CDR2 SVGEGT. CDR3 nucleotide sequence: TGTGCCAGCAGTTACCTTGGACAGGGCAATGGGCAGTTCTTC. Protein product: CASSYLGQGNGQFF.

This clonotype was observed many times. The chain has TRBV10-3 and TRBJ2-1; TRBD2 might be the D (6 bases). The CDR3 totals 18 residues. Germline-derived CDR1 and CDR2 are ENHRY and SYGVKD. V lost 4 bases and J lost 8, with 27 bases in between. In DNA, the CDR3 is TGTGCCATCAGTGGTCTAGCGCCCCACGGCAACACACGGGATGAGCAGTTCTTC. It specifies CAISGLAPHGNTRDEQFF.

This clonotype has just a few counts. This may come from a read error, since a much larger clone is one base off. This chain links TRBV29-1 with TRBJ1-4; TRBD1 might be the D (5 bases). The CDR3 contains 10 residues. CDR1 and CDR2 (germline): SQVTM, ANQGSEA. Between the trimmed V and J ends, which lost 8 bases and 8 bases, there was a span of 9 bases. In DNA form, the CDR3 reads TGCAGCTTAGAGGGGGAAAAACTGTTTTTT. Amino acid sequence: CSLEGEKLFF.

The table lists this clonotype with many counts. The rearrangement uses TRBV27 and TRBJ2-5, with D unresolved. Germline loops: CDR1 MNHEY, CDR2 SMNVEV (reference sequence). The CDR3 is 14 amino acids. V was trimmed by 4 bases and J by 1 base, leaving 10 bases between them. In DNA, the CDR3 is TGTGCCAGCAGTTCCCATCTTATCCAAGAGACCCAGTACTTC. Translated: CASSSHLIQETQYF.

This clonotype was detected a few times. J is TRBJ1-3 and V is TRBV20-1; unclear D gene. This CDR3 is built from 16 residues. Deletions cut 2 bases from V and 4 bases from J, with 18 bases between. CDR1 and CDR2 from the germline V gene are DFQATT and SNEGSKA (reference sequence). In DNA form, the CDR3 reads TGCAGTGCTAGAAATCTTGAAACCCCCTTAGGAAACACCATATATTTT. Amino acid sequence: CSARNLETPLGNTIYF.

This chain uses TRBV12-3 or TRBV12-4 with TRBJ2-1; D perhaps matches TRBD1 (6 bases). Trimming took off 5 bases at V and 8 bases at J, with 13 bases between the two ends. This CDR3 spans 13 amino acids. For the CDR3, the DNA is TGTGCCAGCAGTGCAAACAGGGACGATGAGCAGTTCTTC. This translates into CASSANRDDEQFF.

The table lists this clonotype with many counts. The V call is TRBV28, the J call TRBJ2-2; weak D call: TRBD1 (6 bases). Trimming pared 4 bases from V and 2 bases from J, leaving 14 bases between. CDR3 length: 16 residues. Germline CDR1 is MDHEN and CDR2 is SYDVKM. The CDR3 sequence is CASSSPGQRNTGELFF. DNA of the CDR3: TGTGCCAGCAGTTCTCCCGGACAGAGAAACACCGGGGAGCTGTTTTTT.

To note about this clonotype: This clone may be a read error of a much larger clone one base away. CDR3 region: CASSSSRGRVDPEAFF. The DNA of the CDR3 is TGTGCCAGCAGCTCTTCCCGGGGCAGGGTTGACCCTGAAGCTTTCTTT. This chain joins TRBV7-9 and TRBJ1-1; a possible D gene is TRBD1 (5 bases). The CDR3 covers 16 residues. The V end was cut by 4 bases, the J end by 6 bases, with 21 bases between. Per the germline V gene, CDR1 is SEHNR and CDR2 is FQNEAQ (reference sequence).

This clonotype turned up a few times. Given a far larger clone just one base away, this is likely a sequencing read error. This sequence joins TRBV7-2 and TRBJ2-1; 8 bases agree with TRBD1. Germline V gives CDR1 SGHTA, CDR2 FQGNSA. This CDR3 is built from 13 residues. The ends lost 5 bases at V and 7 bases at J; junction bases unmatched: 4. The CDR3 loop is CASSLGQDNEQFF. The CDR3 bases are TGTGCCAGCAGCCTGGGACAGGATAATGAGCAGTTCTTC.

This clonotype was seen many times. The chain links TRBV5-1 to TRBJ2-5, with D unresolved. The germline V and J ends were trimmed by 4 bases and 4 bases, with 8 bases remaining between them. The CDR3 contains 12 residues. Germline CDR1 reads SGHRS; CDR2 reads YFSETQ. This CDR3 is CASSHPGETQYF. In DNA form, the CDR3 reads TGCGCCAGCAGCCACCCGGGAGAGACCCAGTACTTC.

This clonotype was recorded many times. CDR3 nucleotides: TGCAGCTCCAAAGAGAGTGGCATTCAGTACTTC. Protein product: CSSKESGIQYF. The genes are TRBV29-1 and TRBJ2-4; D call uncertain. With 8 bases removed from V and 9 bases from J, the gap between germline ends came to 14 bases. Germline V gene lookup returns CDR1 SQVTM and CDR2 ANQGSEA. The CDR3 is 11 amino acids.

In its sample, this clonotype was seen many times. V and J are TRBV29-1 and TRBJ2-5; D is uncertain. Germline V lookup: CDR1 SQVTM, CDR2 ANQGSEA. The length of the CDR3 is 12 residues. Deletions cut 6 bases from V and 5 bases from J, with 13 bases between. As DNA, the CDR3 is TGCAGCGTACTAACGGCTGAGGAGACCCAGTACTTC. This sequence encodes CSVLTAEETQYF.